The clone carrying this T cell receptor (beta chain) has more than one count but fewer than ten. The antigen is not known. The data are from a study of molecular identifiers for immune sequencing clone quantification. Study-level results: Highly expanded clones may be undercounted when identical TCR molecules share barcodes. The study reportedly detected spiked Jurkat TCR RNA from one cell among some 1 million naive cells.

TCRdb analysed the PCR reads with MiXCR anew, one entry per CDR3 protein. The table has some 580,000 distinct CDR3 sequences, about 25% seen once. Per germline, CDR1 KGHDR and CDR2 SFDVKD. The CDR3 covers 13 residues. The V and J ends lost 4 bases and 9 bases respectively, with 12 bases between them. A CD8+CD4-CCR7+CD45RA+ gate was used to sort naive CD8 T cells. Sequenced input: naive CD8+ T cells from blood, with Jurkat cell RNA spiked in. Subset specified: FACS-sorted CD8+CD4-CCR7+CD45RA+ naive T cells. The TCR comes from a human donor in good health. Some libraries in this study had Jurkat cell RNA spiked in. The chain combines TRBV24-1 with TRBJ2-1, with D perhaps given as TRBD1 or TRBD2 (5 bases each). The CDR3 nucleotides read TGTGCCACCAGTGACGGGACGCCCCCTGAGCAGTTCTTC. This codes for CATSDGTPPEQFF.